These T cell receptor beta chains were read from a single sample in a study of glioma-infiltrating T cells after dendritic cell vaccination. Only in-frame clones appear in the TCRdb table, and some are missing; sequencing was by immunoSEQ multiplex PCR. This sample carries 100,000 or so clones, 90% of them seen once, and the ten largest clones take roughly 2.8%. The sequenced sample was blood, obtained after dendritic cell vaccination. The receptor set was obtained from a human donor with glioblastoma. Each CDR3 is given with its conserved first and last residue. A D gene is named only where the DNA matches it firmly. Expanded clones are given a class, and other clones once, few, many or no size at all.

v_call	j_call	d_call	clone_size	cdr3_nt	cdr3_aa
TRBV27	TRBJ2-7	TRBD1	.	TGTGCCAGCAGTCGACGGACAGGGGGCTACGAGCAGTACTTC	CASSRRTGGYEQYF
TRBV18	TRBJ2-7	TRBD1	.	TGTGCCAGCTCAACAACCGGGACAGCTATATACGAGCAGTACTTC	CASSTTGTAIYEQYF
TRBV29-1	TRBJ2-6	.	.	TGCAGCGTTGGTTCGAGCTCTGGGGCCAACGTCCTGACTTTC	CSVGSSSGANVLTF
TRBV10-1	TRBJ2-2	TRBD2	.	TGCGCCAGCAGTGTTGCAGCGGGGACCGGGGAGCTGTTTTTT	CASSVAAGTGELFF
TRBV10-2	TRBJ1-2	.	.	TGCGCCAGCAGCGAACAGGGTGGTGGCTACACCTTC	CASSEQGGGYTF
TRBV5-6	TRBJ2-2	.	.	TGTGCCAGCAGCTGGAGGGGCACGGGGGTTGGAACCGGGGAGCTGTTTTTT	CASSWRGTGVGTGELFF
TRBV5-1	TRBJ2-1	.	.	TGCGCCAGCAGCTTGGGTACTGACAATGAGCAGTTCTTC	CASSLGTDNEQFF
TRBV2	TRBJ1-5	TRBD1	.	TGTGCCAGCACGGGACAGGGGTCGGGTCAGCCCCAGCATTTT	CASTGQGSGQPQHF
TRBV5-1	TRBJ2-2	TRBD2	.	TGCGCCAGCTCCTGGACTAGCGGGAGTGCGGGGGCCGCCGGGGAGCTGTTTTTT	CASSWTSGSAGAAGELFF
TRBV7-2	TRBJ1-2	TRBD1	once	TGTGCCAGCAGCTTAATGGTAGGACAGGGGCCTGGCTACACCTTC	CASSLMVGQGPGYTF
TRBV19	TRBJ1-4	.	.	TGTGCGTCCGGGGTAGTGGAAAAACTGTTTTTT	CASGVVEKLFF
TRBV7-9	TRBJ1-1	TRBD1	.	TGTGCCAGCAGCTTCGGACAGGCGAACACTGAAGCTTTCTTT	CASSFGQANTEAFF
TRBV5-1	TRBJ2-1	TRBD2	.	TGCGCCAGCAGCTGGACTAGCGGGAGCCTCTCCTACAATGAGCAGTTCTTC	CASSWTSGSLSYNEQFF
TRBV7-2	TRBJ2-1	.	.	TGTGCCAGCAGCCTTGCAGGGAGGTTCTCCTACAATGAGCAGTTCTTC	CASSLAGRFSYNEQFF
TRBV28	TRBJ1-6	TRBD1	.	TGTGCCAGCACCCTGCGACAGGGGGCTTACTCACCCCTCCACTTT	CASTLRQGAYSPLHF
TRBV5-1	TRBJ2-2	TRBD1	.	TGCGCCAGCAGCACCGGGACAGGGGTAGCCGGGGAGCTGTTTTTT	CASSTGTGVAGELFF
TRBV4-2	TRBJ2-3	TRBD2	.	TGTGCCAGCAGCTCCCCAGGTAGCGGGGGCTCCAGCACAGATACGCAGTATTTT	CASSSPGSGGSSTDTQYF
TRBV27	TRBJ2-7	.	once	TGTGCCAGCAGTGGCCAGGGAGGTAACGAGCAGTACTTC	CASSGQGGNEQYF
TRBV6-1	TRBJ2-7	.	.	TGTGCCACCGCTAATAGGGCAGGAGGGATCGAGCAGTACTTC	CATANRAGGIEQYF
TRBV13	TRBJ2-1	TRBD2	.	TGTGCCAGCAGCACTGGACTAGCGGGGTCTTCCTACAATGAGCAGTTCTTC	CASSTGLAGSSYNEQFF
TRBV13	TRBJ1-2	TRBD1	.	TGTGCCAGCAGCCAACCAGGACAGGAGGGTGGCTACACCTTC	CASSQPGQEGGYTF
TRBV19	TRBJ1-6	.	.	TGTGCCAGTCGAGCAGCAGGGGATAATTCACCCCTCCACTTT	CASRAAGDNSPLHF
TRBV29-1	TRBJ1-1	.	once	TGCAGCGTTGACCACGGAGCCGGGAACACTGAAGCTTTCTTT	CSVDHGAGNTEAFF
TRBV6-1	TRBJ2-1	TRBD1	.	TGTGCCAGCAGGGGGACAGGGCGAGGGTACAATGAGCAGTTCTTC	CASRGTGRGYNEQFF
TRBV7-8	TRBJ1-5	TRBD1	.	TGTGCCAGCAGCTCCTGGACAGGGGGTAGCAATCAGCCCCAGCATTTT	CASSSWTGGSNQPQHF
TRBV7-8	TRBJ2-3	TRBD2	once	TGTGCCAGCAGCTCCTCGGGGACTAGTGTCGCAGATACGCAGTATTTT	CASSSSGTSVADTQYF
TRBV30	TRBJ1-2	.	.	TGTGCCCAGGGGCCCCTAGCCCTTAACTATGGCTACACCTTC	CAQGPLALNYGYTF
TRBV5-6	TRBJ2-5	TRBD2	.	TGTGCCAGCAGCGCGGGACTAGCTCACTCTCCTGACCAAGAGACCCAGTACTTC	CASSAGLAHSPDQETQYF
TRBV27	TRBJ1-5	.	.	TGTGCCAGCAGTTTATCGACCGGGGTTCAGCCCCAGCATTTT	CASSLSTGVQPQHF
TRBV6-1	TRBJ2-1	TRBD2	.	TGTGCCAGCAGTGGACTAGCGGGAGTTGGTAATGAGCAGTTCTTC	CASSGLAGVGNEQFF
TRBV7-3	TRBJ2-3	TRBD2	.	TGTGCCAGCAGCCCCAGGCAGGGACTAGCTGCAGATACGCAGTATTTT	CASSPRQGLAADTQYF
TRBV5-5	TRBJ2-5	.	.	TGTGCCAGCAGCTTGAGTACGGGGGAGACCCAGTACTTC	CASSLSTGETQYF
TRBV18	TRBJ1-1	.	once	TGTGCCAGCTCACCTCGGGGGGAAGCTTTCTTT	CASSPRGEAFF